This entry describes one T cell receptor beta chain. It has no known antigen specificity. Base qualities are missing; no much larger clone stands one base away. This same CDR3 is encoded by further DNA sequences in the sample. The junction shows trimming of 6 bases on V and 3 bases on J, plus 9 bases between the germline ends. In the germline V gene, CDR1 corresponds to SQVTM and CDR2 to ANQGSEA. The CDR3 sequence holds 12 residues, the cysteine and phenylalanine included. Left in the record is the CDR3 DNA by itself, 36 bases read in frame from the first base. This record belongs to a study of radiation and T cells in renal cell carcinoma (dated by TCRdb to 2018 to 2021). Looking at the study overall: In total, 53 samples underwent TCR beta sequencing: some 25 tumors plus 27 peripheral blood samples. In the 40 to 60 samples combined, around 3.7 million unique CDR3 nucleotide sequences were found, encoding 3,000,000 or so unique CDR3 amino acid sequences.

The immunoSEQ kit was used, according to the manufacturer's recommendations, to generate TCR beta libraries from genomic DNA. To prepare libraries, a first multiplex PCR with proprietary primers was run, followed by a second PCR that added unique barcodes, and a bead cleanup was done after each round. Each sample batch included a kit-provided positive control reaction and a negative control reaction. The final libraries were assessed on an Agilent 4200 TapeStation D1000 ScreenTape, pooled by volume, and quantified by qPCR. Sequencing was performed on an Illumina NextSeq500 with a MidOutput 150-cycle cartridge, and 156 Read1 and 15 Index1 cycles were run with kit custom primers. The pooled library was loaded at approximately 0.95 pM with around 20% PhiX control spiked in. The authors processed their data as follows. Vendor-processed data were analyzed in R, with a clonotype defined as all T cells sharing the same CDR3 nucleotide sequence. In the clone abundance analyses, frequencies were normalized to the 10,000 most abundant clones in each sample. Public T cell clones, which averaged fewer than five per sample, were excluded before analysis. ImmunoMap was used for dominant motif analysis with the PAM10 matrix, a gap penalty of 30, and a homology threshold of 0.3, and any motif reaching a cumulative frequency of at least 0.01 was considered dominant. Tumor-enriched clonotypes and baseline blood-enriched clonotypes were defined as those with an abundance difference of at least 32-fold between compartments. The Baroni-Urbani and Buser coefficient was used to measure tumor-blood repertoire similarity, and groups were compared with two-tailed Wilcoxon tests in R. The table comes from immuneACCESS by way of TCRdb, which keeps in-frame sequences with V and J called. Part of the clones is missing from these tables; in studies checked, under half for an unresolved V gene and the rest for unknown reasons. The DNA gave D and trimming, while V, J and clone size come from that table. The sample table contains about 15,000 clones; only one count was recorded for roughly 64% of them. Of the sample, roughly a quarter falls within the top ten clones.

The sample's time point label is to be understood as: tumor resected at nephrectomy. In the paper's terms, the treatment or condition label means: 15 Gy SBRT to primary tumor, nephrectomy 4 weeks later. The samples were obtained from a clinical trial, where primary renal cell carcinomas were treated with 15 Gy stereotactic body radiation therapy and then removed by nephrectomy 4 weeks afterward. Every patient had renal cell carcinoma of clear cell pathology. Tumor processing involved mechanical dissociation, digestion with collagenase/hyaluronidase at 37 degrees C, handling in gentleMACS C tubes, and storage in liquid nitrogen. Genomic DNA for TCR sequencing was prepared using the QIAamp DNA Blood Mini Kit (Qiagen). The analyses included just those samples that passed every quality control check. What the study reported, not specific to this receptor: No pretreatment tumor biopsies were available, so the baseline intratumoral presence of clonotypes could not be determined. In blood, the top tumor clonotypes increased between baseline and 2 weeks post-radiation and then shrank by 4 weeks, which suggests that tumor-resident clones expanded only transiently. Because only small tumor regions of approximately 0.91 g were available, intratumoral heterogeneity was not captured. Irradiated tumors showed higher TCR clonality than controls, with the top 100 clonotypes averaging about 50% of the repertoire versus 43% in nephrectomy-only tumors. The single-armed trial design could not address effects of radiation dose or scheduling on the TCR repertoire. Compared with control tumors, irradiated tumors had a greater number of dominant CDR3 motifs, and those motifs took up a bigger portion of the repertoire.

This TCR was recovered from a woman between 70 and 85 years old with renal cell carcinoma. The sample in question was tumor tissue, obtained from a patient whose treatment included radiotherapy and nephrectomy. Recombination connected TRBV29-1 to TRBJ1-3, with the D segment identity uncertain. In nucleotide form, the sequence is TGCAGCGTCCGTAAAGGTGGAAACACCATATATTTT. Protein translation: CSVRKGGNTIYF.